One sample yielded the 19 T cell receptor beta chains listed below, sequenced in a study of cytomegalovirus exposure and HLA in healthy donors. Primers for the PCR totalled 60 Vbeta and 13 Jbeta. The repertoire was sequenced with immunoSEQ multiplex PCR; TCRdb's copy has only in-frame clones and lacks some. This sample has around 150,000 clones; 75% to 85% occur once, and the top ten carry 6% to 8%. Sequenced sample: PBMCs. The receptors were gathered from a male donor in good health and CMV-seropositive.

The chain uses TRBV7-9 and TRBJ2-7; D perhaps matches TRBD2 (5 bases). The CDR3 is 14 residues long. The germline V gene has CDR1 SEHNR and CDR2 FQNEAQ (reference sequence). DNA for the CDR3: TGTGCTTGTTCGGGGTTAGACAACTCCTACGAGCAGTACTTC. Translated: CACSGLDNSYEQYF.

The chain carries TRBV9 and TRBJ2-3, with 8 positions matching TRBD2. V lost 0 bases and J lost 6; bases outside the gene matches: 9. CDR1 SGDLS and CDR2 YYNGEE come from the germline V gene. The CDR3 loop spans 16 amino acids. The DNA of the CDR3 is TGTGCCAGCAGCGTAGAGAGGAGCGGGGGACGGGATACGCAGTATTTT. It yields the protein CASSVERSGGRDTQYF. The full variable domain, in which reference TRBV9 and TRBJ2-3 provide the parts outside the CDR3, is DSGVTQTPKHLITATGQRVTLRCSPRSGDLSVYWYQQSLDQGLQFLIQYYNGEERAKGNILERFSAQQFPDLHSELNLSSLELGDSALYFCASSVERSGGRDTQYFGPGTRLTVL.

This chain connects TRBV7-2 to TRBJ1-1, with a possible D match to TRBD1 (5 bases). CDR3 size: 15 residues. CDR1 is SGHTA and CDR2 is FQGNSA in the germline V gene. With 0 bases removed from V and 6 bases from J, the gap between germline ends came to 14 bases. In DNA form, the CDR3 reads TGTGCCAGCAGCTTAGCGTTAGGGGCCGGAGCTGAAGCTTTCTTT. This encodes CASSLALGAGAEAFF.

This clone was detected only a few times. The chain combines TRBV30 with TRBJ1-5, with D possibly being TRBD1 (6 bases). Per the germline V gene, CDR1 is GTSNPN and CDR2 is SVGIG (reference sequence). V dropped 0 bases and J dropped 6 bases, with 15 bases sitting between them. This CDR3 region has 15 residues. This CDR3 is CAWSVGAGEAQPQHF. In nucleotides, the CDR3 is TGTGCCTGGAGTGTAGGGGCAGGGGAAGCTCAGCCCCAGCATTTT.

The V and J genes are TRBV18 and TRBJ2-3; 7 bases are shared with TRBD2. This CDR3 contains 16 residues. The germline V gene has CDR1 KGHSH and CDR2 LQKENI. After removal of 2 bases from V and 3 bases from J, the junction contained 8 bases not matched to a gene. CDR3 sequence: CASSPTWTSSTDTQYF. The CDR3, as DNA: TGTGCCAGCTCACCAACTTGGACTAGTTCGACAGATACGCAGTATTTT.

The CDR3 is CASSQGLAGGRTSYEQYF. DNA for the CDR3: TGTGCCAGCAGCCAAGGACTAGCGGGGGGGCGAACCTCCTACGAGCAGTACTTC. The chain links TRBV4-2 to TRBJ2-7; TRBD2 matches 14 bases. V lost 1 base to trimming and J lost 0 bases; unmatched junction nucleotides: 5. Germline CDR1 is LGHNA and CDR2 is YNFKEQ. This CDR3 is built from 18 residues.

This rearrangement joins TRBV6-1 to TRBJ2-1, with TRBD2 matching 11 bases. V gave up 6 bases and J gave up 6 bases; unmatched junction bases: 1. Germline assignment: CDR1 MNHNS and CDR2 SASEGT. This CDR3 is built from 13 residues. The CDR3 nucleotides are TGTGCCAGCAGACTAGCGGGGGTCAATGAGCAGTTCTTC. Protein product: CASRLAGVNEQFF.

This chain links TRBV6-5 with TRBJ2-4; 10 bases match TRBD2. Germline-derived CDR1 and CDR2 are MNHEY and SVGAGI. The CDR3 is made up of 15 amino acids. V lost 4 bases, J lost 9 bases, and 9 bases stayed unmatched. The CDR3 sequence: CASSFLSGGATIQYF. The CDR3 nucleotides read TGTGCCAGCAGTTTTTTAAGCGGGGGGGCCACCATTCAGTACTTC.

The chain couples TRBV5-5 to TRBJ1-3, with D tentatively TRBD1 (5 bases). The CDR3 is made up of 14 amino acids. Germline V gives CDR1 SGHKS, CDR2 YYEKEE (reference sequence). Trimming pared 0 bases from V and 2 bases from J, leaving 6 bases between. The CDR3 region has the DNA TGTGCCAGCAGCTTGGCAGGGACTGGAAACACCATATATTTT. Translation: CASSLAGTGNTIYF. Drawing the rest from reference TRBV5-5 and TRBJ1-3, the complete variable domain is DAGVTQSPTHLIKTRGQQVTLRCSPISGHKSVSWYQQVLGQGPQFIFQYYEKEERGRGNFPDRFSARQFPNYSSELNVNALLLGDSALYLCASSLAGTGNTIYFGEGSWLTVV.

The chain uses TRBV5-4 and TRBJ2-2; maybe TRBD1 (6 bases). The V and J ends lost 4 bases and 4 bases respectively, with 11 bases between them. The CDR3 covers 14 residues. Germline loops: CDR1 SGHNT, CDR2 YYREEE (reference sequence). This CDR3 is CASSPGQITGELFF. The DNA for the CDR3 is TGTGCCAGCAGCCCCGGACAGATCACCGGGGAGCTGTTTTTT.

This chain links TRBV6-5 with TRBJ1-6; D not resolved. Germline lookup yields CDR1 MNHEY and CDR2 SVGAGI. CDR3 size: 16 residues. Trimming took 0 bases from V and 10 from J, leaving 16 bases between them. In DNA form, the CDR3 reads TGTGCCAGCAGTTACTCCCCGACGACCGGAGGCTCACCCCTCCACTTT. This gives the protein CASSYSPTTGGSPLHF.

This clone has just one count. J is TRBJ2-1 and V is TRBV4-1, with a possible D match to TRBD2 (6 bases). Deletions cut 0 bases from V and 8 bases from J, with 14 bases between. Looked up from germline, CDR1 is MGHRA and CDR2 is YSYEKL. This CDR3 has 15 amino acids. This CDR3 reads CASSQDWKGGDEQFF. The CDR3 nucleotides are TGCGCCAGCAGCCAAGATTGGAAGGGAGGCGATGAGCAGTTCTTC.

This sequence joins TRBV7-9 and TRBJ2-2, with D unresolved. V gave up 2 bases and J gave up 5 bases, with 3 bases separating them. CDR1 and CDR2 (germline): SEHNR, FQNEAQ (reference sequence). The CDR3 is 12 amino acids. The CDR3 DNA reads TGTGCCAGCAGCTTATCGACCGGGGAGCTGTTTTTT. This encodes CASSLSTGELFF.

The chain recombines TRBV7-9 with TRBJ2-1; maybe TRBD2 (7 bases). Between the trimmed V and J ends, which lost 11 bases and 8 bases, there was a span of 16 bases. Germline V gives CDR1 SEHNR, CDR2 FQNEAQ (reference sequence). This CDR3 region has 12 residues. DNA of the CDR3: TGTGCCGCTCGGGGGGCCATAGATGAGCAGTTCTTC. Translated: CAARGAIDEQFF.

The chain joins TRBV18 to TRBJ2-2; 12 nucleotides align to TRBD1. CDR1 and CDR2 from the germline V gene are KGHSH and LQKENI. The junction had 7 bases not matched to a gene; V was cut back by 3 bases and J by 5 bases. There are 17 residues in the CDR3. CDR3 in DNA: TGTGCCAGCTCACCTCAGGGACAGGGGGCTCGGACCGGGGAGCTGTTTTTT. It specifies CASSPQGQGARTGELFF.

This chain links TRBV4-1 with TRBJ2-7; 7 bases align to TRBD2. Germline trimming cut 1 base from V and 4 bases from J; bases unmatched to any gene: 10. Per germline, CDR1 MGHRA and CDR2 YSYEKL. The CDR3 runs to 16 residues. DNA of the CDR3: TGCGCCAGCAGCCAAGGACTAGCTACCTCTCTGTACGAGCAGTACTTC. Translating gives CASSQGLATSLYEQYF.

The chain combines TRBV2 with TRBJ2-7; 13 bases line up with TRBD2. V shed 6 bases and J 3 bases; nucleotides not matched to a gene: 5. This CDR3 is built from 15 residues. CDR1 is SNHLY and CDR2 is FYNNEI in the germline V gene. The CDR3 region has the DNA TGTGCCAGCAGGATACTAGCGGGGGGGGTCTACGAGCAGTACTTC. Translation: CASRILAGGVYEQYF.

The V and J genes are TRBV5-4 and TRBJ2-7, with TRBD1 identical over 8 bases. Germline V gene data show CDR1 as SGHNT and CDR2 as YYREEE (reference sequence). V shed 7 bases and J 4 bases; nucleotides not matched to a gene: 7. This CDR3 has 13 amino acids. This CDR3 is CASRAGGSYEQYF. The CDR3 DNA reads TGTGCCAGCCGCGCAGGGGGCAGTTACGAGCAGTACTTC.

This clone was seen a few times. The CDR3 loop is CASSPWPGREKLFF. The CDR3 bases are TGTGCCAGCAGCCCCTGGCCCGGGAGGGAAAAACTGTTTTTT. V usage is TRBV7-8 and J usage is TRBJ1-4; D remains unclear. Germline loops: CDR1 SGHVS, CDR2 FQNEAQ. This CDR3 comprises 14 residues. V lost 5 bases, J lost 8 bases, and 15 bases lay in between.